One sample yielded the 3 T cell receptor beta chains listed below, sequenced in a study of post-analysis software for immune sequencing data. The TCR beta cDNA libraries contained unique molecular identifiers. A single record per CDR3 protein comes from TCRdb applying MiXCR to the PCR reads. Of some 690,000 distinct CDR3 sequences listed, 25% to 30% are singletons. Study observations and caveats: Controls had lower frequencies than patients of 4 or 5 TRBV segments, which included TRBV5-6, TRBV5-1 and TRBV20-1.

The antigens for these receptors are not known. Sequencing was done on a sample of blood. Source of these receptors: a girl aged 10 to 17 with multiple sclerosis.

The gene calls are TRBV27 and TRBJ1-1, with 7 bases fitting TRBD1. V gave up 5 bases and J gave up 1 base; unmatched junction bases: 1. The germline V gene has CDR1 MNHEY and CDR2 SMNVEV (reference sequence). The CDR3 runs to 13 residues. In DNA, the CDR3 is TGTGCCAGCAGTGAGGGGGCGAACACTGAAGCTTTCTTT. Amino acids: CASSEGANTEAFF.

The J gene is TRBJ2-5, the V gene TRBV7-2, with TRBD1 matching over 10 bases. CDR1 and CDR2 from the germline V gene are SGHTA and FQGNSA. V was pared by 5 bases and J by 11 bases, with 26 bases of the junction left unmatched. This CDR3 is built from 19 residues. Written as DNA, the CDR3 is TGTGCCAGCAGCACCCAAGCGACAGGGGGCGGAAAGTCCTACAATGAGCAGTACTTC. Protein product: CASSTQATGGGKSYNEQYF.

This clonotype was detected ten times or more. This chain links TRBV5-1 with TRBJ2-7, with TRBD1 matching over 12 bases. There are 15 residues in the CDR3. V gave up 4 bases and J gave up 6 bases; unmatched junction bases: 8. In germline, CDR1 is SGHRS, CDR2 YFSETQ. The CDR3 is CASSPPGQGAGEQYF. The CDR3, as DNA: TGCGCCAGCAGCCCCCCGGGACAGGGGGCAGGCGAGCAGTACTTC.